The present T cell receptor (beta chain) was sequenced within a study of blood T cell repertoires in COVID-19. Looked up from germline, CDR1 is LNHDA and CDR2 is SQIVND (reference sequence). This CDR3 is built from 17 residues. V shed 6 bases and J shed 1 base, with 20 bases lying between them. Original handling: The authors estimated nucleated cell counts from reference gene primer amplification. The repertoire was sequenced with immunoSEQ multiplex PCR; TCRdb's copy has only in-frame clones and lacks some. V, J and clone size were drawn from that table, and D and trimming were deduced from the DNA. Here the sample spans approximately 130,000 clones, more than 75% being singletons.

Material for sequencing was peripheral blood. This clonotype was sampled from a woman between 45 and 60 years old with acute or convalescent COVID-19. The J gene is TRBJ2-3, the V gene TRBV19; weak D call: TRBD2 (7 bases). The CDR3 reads CASSTNGGGGRTDTQYF. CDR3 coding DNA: TGTGCCAGTAGCACGAATGGGGGCGGGGGTCGCACAGATACGCAGTATTTT.